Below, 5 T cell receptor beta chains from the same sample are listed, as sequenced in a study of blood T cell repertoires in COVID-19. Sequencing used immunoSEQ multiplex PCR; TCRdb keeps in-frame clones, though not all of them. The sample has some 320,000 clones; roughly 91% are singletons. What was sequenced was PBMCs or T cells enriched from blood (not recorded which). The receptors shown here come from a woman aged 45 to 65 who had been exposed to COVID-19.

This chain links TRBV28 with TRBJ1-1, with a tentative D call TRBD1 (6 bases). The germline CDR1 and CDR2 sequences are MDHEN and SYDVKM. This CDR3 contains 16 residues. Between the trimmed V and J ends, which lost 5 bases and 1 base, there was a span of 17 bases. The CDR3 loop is CASSPWGGPGNTEAFF. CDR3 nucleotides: TGTGCCAGCAGTCCTTGGGGGGGGCCTGGGAACACTGAAGCTTTCTTT.

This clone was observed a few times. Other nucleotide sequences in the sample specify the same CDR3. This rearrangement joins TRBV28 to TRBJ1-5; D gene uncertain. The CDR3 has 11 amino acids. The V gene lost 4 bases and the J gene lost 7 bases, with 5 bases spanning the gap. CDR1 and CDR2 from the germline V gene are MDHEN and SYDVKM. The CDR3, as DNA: TGTGCCAGCAGTTCAGGCCAGCCCCAGCATTTT. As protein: CASSSGQPQHF.

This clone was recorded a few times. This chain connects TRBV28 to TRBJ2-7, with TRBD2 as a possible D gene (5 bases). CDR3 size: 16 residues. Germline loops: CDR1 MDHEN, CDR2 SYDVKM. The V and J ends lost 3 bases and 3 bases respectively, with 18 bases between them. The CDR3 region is CASSFDGGSKHYEQYF. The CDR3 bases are TGTGCCAGCAGTTTTGATGGTGGGAGCAAGCACTACGAGCAGTACTTC.

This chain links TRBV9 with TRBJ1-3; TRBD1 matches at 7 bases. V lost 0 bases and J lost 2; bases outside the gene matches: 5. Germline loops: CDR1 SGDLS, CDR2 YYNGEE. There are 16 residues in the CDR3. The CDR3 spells CASSVESGGPGNTIYF. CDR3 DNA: TGTGCCAGCAGCGTAGAGTCAGGGGGTCCTGGAAACACCATATATTTT.

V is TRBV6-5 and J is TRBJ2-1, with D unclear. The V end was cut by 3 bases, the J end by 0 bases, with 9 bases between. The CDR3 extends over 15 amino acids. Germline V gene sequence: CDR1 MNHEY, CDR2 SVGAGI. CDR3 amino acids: CASSYEQSSYNEQFF. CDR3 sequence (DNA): TGTGCCAGCAGTTATGAGCAAAGCTCCTACAATGAGCAGTTCTTC.